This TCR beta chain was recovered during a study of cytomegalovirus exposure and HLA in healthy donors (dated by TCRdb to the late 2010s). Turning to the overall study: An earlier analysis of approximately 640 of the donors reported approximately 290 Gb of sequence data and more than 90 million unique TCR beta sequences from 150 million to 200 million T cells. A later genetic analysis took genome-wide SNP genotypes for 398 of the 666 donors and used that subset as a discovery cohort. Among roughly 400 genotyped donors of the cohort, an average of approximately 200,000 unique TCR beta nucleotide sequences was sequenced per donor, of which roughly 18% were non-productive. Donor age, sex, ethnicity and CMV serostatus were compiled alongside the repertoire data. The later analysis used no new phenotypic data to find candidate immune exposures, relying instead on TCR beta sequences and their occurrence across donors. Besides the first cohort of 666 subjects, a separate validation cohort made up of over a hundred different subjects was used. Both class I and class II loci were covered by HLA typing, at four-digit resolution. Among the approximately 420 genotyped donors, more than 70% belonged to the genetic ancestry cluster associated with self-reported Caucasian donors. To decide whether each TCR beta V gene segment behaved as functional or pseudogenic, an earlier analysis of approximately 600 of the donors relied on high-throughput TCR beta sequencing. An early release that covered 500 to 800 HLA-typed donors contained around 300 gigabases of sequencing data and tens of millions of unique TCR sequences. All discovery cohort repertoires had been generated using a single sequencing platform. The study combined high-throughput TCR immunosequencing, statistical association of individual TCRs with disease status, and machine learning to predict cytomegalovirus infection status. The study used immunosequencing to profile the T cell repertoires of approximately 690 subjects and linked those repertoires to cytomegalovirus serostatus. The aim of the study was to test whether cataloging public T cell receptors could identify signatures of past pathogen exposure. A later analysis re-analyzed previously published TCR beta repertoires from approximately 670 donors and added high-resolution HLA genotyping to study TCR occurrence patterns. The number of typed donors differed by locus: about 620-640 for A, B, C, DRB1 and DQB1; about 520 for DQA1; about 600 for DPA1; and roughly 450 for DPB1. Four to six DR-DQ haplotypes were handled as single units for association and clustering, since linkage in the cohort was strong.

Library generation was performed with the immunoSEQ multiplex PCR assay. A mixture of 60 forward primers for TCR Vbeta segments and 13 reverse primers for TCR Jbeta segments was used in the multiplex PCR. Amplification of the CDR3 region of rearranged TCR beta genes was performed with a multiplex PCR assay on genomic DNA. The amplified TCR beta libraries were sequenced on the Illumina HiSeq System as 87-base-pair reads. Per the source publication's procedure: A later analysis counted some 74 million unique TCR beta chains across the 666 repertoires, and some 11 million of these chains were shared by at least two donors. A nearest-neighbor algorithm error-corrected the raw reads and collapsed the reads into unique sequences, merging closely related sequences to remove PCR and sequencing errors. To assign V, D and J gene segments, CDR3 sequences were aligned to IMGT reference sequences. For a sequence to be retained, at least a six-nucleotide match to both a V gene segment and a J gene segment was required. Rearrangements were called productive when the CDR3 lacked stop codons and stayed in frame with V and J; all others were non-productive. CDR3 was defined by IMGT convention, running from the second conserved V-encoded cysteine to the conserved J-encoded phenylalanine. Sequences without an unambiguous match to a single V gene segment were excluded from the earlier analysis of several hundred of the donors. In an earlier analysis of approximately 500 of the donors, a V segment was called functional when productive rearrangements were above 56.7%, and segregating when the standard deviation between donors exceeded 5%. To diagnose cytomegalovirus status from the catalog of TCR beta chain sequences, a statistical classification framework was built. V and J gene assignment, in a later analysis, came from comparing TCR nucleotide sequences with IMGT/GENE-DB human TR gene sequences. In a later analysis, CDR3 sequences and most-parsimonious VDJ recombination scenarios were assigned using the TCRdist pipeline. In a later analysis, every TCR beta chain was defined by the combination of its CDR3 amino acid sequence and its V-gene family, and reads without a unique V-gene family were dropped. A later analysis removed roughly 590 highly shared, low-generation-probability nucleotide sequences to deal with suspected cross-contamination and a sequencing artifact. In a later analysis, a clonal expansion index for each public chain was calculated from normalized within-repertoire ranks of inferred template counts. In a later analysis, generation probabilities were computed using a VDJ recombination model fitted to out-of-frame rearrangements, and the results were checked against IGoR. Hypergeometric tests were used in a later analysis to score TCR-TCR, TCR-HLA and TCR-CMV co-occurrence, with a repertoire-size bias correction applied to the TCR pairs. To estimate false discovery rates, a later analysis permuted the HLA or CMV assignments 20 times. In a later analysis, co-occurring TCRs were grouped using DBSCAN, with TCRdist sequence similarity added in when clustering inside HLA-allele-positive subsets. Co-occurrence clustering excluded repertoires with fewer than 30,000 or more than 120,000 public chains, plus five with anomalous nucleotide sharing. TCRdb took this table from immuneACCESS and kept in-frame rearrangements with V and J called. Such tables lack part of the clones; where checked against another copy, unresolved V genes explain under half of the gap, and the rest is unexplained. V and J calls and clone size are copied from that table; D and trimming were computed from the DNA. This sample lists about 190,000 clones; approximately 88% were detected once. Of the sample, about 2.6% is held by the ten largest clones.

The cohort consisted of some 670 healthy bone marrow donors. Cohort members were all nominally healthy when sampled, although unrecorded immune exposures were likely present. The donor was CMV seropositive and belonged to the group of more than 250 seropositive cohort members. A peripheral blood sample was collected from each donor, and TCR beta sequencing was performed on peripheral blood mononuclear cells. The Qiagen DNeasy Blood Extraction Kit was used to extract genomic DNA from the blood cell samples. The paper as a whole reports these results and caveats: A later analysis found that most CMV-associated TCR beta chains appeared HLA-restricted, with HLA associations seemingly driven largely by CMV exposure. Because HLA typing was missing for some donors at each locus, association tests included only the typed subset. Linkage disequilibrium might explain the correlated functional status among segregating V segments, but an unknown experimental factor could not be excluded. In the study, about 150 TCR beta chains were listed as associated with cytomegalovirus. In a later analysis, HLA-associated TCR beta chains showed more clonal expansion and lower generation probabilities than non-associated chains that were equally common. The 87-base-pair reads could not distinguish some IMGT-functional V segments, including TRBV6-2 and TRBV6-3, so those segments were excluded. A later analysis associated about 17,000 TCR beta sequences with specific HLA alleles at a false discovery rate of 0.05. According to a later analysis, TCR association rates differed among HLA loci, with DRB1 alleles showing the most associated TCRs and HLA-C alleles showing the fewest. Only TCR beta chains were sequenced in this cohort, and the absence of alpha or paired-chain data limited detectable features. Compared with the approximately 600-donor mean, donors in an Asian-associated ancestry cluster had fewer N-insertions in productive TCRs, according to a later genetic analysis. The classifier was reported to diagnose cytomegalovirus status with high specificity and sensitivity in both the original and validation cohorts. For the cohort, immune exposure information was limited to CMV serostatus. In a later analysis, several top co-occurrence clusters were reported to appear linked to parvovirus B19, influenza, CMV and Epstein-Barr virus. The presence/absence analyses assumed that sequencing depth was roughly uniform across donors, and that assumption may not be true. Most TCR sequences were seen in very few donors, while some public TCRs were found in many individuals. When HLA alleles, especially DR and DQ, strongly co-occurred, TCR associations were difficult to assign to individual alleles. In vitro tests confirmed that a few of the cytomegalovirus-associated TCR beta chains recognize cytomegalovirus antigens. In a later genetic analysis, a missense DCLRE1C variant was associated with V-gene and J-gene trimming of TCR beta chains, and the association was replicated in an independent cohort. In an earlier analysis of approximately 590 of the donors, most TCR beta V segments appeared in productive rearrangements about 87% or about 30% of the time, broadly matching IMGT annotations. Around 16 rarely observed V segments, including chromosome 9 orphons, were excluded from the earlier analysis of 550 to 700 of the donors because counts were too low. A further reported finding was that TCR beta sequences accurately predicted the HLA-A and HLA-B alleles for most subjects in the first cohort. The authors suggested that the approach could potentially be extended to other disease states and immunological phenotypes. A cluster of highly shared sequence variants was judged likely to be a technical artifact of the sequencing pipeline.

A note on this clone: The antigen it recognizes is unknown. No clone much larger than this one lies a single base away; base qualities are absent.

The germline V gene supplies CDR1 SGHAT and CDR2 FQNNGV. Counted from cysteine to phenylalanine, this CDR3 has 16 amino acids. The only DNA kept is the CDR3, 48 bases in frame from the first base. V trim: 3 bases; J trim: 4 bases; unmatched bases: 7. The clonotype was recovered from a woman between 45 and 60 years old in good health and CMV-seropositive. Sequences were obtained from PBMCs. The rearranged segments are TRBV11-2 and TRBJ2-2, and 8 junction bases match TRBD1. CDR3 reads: CASSFWTGPRTGELFF. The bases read TGTGCCAGCAGCTTCTGGACAGGGCCACGCACCGGGGAGCTGTTTTTT.